Here is one TCR beta chain with its context. Its specificity is not known. This entry is derived from a study of T cell responses to AZD1222 COVID-19 vaccine. Overall study findings and caveats: White British donors predominated, females outnumbered males, and clonal diversity was possibly underestimated. Per reports, nearly half of all spike-specific TCRs target regions that are unmutated in variants. The study found Spike-specific TCR breadth and depth rose after two AZD1222 doses.

Sequencing was performed with immunoSEQ multiplex PCR; in TCRdb, only in-frame clones are kept and a portion is missing. The profile shows around 100,000 clones, under 95% of them singletons. This specimen was peripheral blood, taken on day 0 of AZD1222 vaccination. This receptor was taken from an adult in good health.

The DNA of the CDR3 is TGTGCCACCAGTGCCGGGACAGTCACTGAAGCTTTCTTT. Its protein is CATSAGTVTEAFF. The rearrangement links TRBV24-1 to TRBJ1-1; 7 positions agree with TRBD1. V trimming: 5 bases; J trimming: 4 bases; junction bases outside the gene matches: 3. The CDR3 is 13 residues long. Germline V gene sequence: CDR1 KGHDR, CDR2 SFDVKD.